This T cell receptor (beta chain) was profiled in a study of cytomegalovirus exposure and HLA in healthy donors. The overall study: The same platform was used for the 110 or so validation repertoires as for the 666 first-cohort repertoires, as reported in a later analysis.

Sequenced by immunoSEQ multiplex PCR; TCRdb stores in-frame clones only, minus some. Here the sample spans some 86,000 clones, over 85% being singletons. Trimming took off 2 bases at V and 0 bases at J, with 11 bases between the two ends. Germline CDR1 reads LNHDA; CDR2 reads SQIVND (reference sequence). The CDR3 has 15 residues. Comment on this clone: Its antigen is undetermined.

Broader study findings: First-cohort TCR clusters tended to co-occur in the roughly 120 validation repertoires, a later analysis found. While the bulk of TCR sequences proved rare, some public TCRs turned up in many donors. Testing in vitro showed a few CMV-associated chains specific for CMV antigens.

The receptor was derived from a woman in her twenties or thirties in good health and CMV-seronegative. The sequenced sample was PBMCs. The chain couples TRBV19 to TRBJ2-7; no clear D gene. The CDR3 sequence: CASSISVRSSYEQYF. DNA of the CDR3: TGTGCCAGTAGTATATCGGTAAGGAGCTCCTACGAGCAGTACTTC.